A selection of T cell receptor beta chains follows, all from one sample in a study of blood T cell repertoires in COVID-19. Sequenced by immunoSEQ multiplex PCR; TCRdb stores in-frame clones only, minus some. The table has 200,000 to 300,000 clones, under 90% seen once. Sequenced material: peripheral blood. Receptors were obtained from a human donor in a cohort sampled during active COVID-19. Each CDR3 is given with its conserved first and last residue. The D gene is left open where the match is weak. Clone sizes are given selectively: once, few, many, or a class where the clone is expanded.

>-|-|TRBV4-2|TRBJ2-7
CASSQERLSEQYF
TGTGCCAGCAGCCAAGAGAGGCTCAGCGAGCAGTACTTC
>-|-|TRBV5-1|TRBJ2-1
CASSNLKQTQYNEQFF
TGCGCCAGCAGCAATTTGAAACAGACCCAATACAATGAGCAGTTCTTC
>-|few|TRBV24-1|TRBJ2-5
CATSEGGTETQYF
TGTGCCACCAGTGAAGGCGGGACCGAGACCCAGTACTTC
>-|few|TRBV2|TRBJ2-1
CASSEAGGVSYNEQFF
TGTGCCAGCAGTGAAGCGGGCGGGGTCTCCTACAATGAGCAGTTCTTC
>TRBD1|-|TRBV27|TRBJ1-1
CASRTSGGPSTEAFF
TGTGCCAGCAGGACTTCAGGGGGCCCGAGCACTGAAGCTTTCTTT
>-|few|TRBV5-4|TRBJ1-1
CASSLGQREAFF
TGTGCCAGCAGCTTGGGACAGAGGGAAGCTTTCTTT
>-|-|TRBV28|TRBJ2-7
CASSLYPSTGAIDEQYF
TGTGCCAGCAGTTTATACCCTTCGACAGGAGCCATAGACGAGCAGTACTTC
>-|-|TRBV5-1|TRBJ1-2
CASRTPGRKGDGYTF
TGCGCCAGCAGGACACCGGGCCGCAAGGGAGATGGCTACACCTTC
>TRBD1|-|TRBV7-2|TRBJ1-2
CASSSHPTGGDGYTF
TGTGCCAGCAGCTCCCACCCGACAGGGGGAGATGGCTACACCTTC
>-|-|TRBV6-5|TRBJ2-2
CASMRSRDTGELFF
TGTGCCAGCATGAGGAGCAGGGACACCGGGGAGCTGTTTTTT
>TRBD1|-|TRBV5-6|TRBJ2-7
CASSLGQGALSYEQYF
TGTGCCAGCAGCCTTGGACAGGGGGCCCTCTCCTACGAGCAGTACTTC
>-|-|TRBV5-1|TRBJ2-5
CASSLAQGSETQYF
TGCGCCAGCAGCTTGGCGCAGGGCTCAGAGACCCAGTACTTC
>TRBD2|-|TRBV7-9|TRBJ2-5
CASSLRTSGGQETQYF
TGTGCCAGCAGCCTCAGGACTAGCGGGGGTCAAGAGACCCAGTACTTC
>TRBD1|-|TRBV28|TRBJ1-2
CASSLSGRGPREYGYTF
TGTGCCAGCAGTTTAAGTGGCAGGGGGCCGCGTGAATATGGCTACACCTTC
>TRBD1|-|TRBV28|TRBJ1-6
CASSRGQTNSPLHF
TGTGCCAGCAGTCGGGGACAGACAAATTCACCCCTCCACTTT
>-|-|TRBV6-6|TRBJ2-7
CASSPQGPGEQYF
TGTGCCAGCAGTCCACAGGGCCCTGGGGAGCAGTACTTC
>TRBD1|-|TRBV27|TRBJ2-3
CASSESGGSWRADTQYF
TGTGCCAGCAGCGAGTCAGGGGGCAGTTGGAGAGCAGATACGCAGTATTTT
>TRBD1|-|TRBV19|TRBJ1-2
CASSSQVGGGGVYGYTF
TGTGCCAGTAGTTCGCAGGTTGGAGGAGGGGGCGTCTATGGCTACACCTTC
>TRBD1|-|TRBV4-1|TRBJ1-2
CASSQDPSGTGKANYGYTF
TGCGCCAGCAGCCAAGACCCCTCCGGGACAGGGAAAGCTAACTATGGCTACACCTTC
>TRBD2|-|TRBV19|TRBJ2-7
CASRLRSGGSYEQYF
TGTGCCAGTAGGCTCCGAAGCGGGGGTTCCTACGAGCAGTACTTC
>TRBD2|-|TRBV2|TRBJ2-5
CASGGVPNQETQYF
TGTGCCAGCGGGGGGGTCCCCAACCAAGAGACCCAGTACTTC
>-|-|TRBV5-1|TRBJ1-4
CASSLGGQDEKLFF
TGCGCCAGCAGCTTGGGTGGTCAGGATGAAAAACTGTTTTTT
>TRBD2|-|TRBV5-1|TRBJ2-7
CASSPAGTTLREQYF
TGCGCCAGCAGCCCAGCCGGGACTACCCTTCGTGAGCAGTACTTC
>TRBD1|-|TRBV25-1|TRBJ1-4
CASSDAGTGEKLFF
TGTGCCAGCAGTGATGCGGGGACAGGAGAAAAACTGTTTTTT
>-|-|TRBV12-3/TRBV12-4|TRBJ1-2
CASSLDRSYGYTF
TGTGCCAGCAGTTTAGACAGGAGCTATGGCTACACCTTC
>-|-|TRBV11-1|TRBJ1-2
CASSHDNGGGYTF
TGTGCCAGCAGCCACGACAATGGTGGGGGCTACACCTTC
>TRBD2|-|TRBV15|TRBJ2-5
CATSSDGGRAQYF
TGTGCCACCAGCAGTGATGGTGGGAGGGCCCAGTACTTC